Sequencing of this T cell receptor beta chain was carried out in a study of cytotoxic CD8 clonotypes in ibrutinib-treated CLL. The protocol was immunoSEQ multiplex PCR, while the TCRdb copy is restricted to in-frame clones and leaves out a portion. The sample lists fewer than 400,000 clones; roughly 71% were seen once. V lost 3 bases to trimming and J lost 0 bases, with 9 bases between them. The CDR3 length is 15 residues. Looked up from germline, CDR1 is MNHEY and CDR2 is SVGAGI. This clonotype was sampled from a human donor with chronic lymphocytic leukemia. V is TRBV6-5 and J is TRBJ2-1; D perhaps matches TRBD2 (5 bases). This sample comprised PBMCs, obtained after 36 months of ibrutinib treatment. CDR3: CASSYQRTSYNEQFF. The CDR3 region has the DNA TGTGCCAGCAGTTATCAGCGGACCTCCTACAATGAGCAGTTCTTC.